This is a list of T cell receptor beta chains from one sample in a study of CD8 T cells in Susac syndrome. TCRdb re-analysed the immunoSEQ multiplex PCR reads in MiXCR, keeping a single row per CDR3 protein. This table has 100,000 to 150,000 distinct CDR3 sequences, about 94% appearing once. The sample comprised CD4+ T cells from PBMCs. The receptors derive from a human donor with multiple sclerosis. Each CDR3 is given with its conserved first and last residue. The D gene is left open where the match is weak. Expanded clones are given a class, and other clones once, few, many or no size at all.

j_call v_call clone_size d_call cdr3_nt cdr3_aa
TRBJ1-1 TRBV3-1 once TRBD1 TGTGCCAGCAGCCTTAGACAGGGGGTTGAAGCTTTCTTT CASSLRQGVEAFF
TRBJ2-5 TRBV2 . TRBD2 TGTGCCAGCAGTGTCGGGGGGTCTTCAGAGACCCAGTACTTC CASSVGGSSETQYF
TRBJ2-7 TRBV7-2 . . TGTGCCAGCAGCTTAGCCCACTCCTACGAGCAGTACTTC CASSLAHSYEQYF
TRBJ2-7 TRBV5-1 once TRBD1 TGCGCCAGCAGCATTGACAGGGAATCCACCTACGAGCAGTACTTC CASSIDRESTYEQYF
TRBJ2-6 TRBV20-1 . . TGCAGTGCTAGGGCCCCAGGGCGCGGGGCCAACGTCCTGACTTTC CSARAPGRGANVLTF
TRBJ2-7 TRBV9 . TRBD1 TGTGCCAGCAGCGTAGGTGGGACAGGGAGATACGAGCAGTACTTC CASSVGGTGRYEQYF
TRBJ1-1 TRBV7-2 . . TGTGCCAGCAGCTTAGCTACAGAGTACACTGAAGCTTTCTTT CASSLATEYTEAFF
TRBJ1-1 TRBV5-6 . TRBD1 TGTGCCAGCAGCCCCCAGGGGGAAGGCACTGAAGCTTTCTTT CASSPQGEGTEAFF
TRBJ1-1 TRBV12-3/TRBV12-4 . . TGTGCCAGCAGTCAATTTCCAGGAGGGAACACTGAAGCTTTCTTT CASSQFPGGNTEAFF
TRBJ1-2 TRBV7-2 . TRBD1 TGTGCCAGCAGGGGGACAGGGCAAGGCTACACCTTC CASRGTGQGYTF
TRBJ1-5 TRBV2 . TRBD1 TGTGCCATCAGAAGGGACAGGGGATATAGCAATCAGCCCCAGCATTTT CAIRRDRGYSNQPQHF
TRBJ1-4 TRBV7-9 once . TGTGCCAGCAGCCAACAAGAGGGGGTTAGGGAAAAACTGTTTTTT CASSQQEGVREKLFF
TRBJ1-2 TRBV20-1 . TRBD1 TGCAGTGCCAAGGACAGGCCCTACTATGGCTACACCTTC CSAKDRPYYGYTF
TRBJ1-2 TRBV20-1 . . TGCAGTGCCCCCGGGACGGATTATGGCTACACCTTC CSAPGTDYGYTF
TRBJ1-1 TRBV3-1 . TRBD1 TGTGCCAGCAGCCAAGATTCAGGGACAGGGGGCTCGGCTTTCTTT CASSQDSGTGGSAFF
TRBJ1-5 TRBV30 . TRBD1 TGTGCCTGGAGTGCCCGACCGGGACAGGGGTTCAATCAGCCCCAGCATTTT CAWSARPGQGFNQPQHF
TRBJ2-5 TRBV20-1 . . TGCAGTGCGCTTACCCAGGAGACCCAGTACTTC CSALTQETQYF
TRBJ1-1 TRBV7-9 . . TGTGCCAGCGGTACTGAAGCTTTCTTT CASGTEAFF
TRBJ2-3 TRBV2 . TRBD1 TGTGCCAGCAGGGGGGACAGGGGGCGACTAGATACGCAGTATTTT CASRGDRGRLDTQYF
TRBJ2-3 TRBV2 . . TGTGCCAGCAGTGAAGCTCCCTTTGGGCGGGGTAGCACAGATACGCAGTATTTT CASSEAPFGRGSTDTQYF
TRBJ2-3 TRBV13 once . TGTGCCAGCAGCGAACGACGGGGCACAGATACGCAGTATTTT CASSERRGTDTQYF
TRBJ1-1 TRBV20-1 . . TGCAGTGCCAAATCCGGAGGGGCAAGTACTGAAGCTTTCTTT CSAKSGGASTEAFF
TRBJ2-7 TRBV20-1 . . TGCAGTGCCCCGGATCGGGGGTCATCCTCCTACGAGCAGTACTTC CSAPDRGSSSYEQYF
TRBJ2-1 TRBV3-1 . TRBD2 TGTGCCAGCAGCCCTCCTTTAGCGGGGGGGTACAATGAGCAGTTCTTC CASSPPLAGGYNEQFF
TRBJ1-2 TRBV7-2 . TRBD1 TGTGCCAGCAGCGACCGACAGGGGGCGAATGGCTACACCTTC CASSDRQGANGYTF
TRBJ1-4 TRBV30 . . TGTGCCTGGAGTGTATTAGGGGACCACCCGGCAGAAAAACTGTTTTTT CAWSVLGDHPAEKLFF
TRBJ2-5 TRBV5-4 . . TGTGCCAGCAGCGAGAGGTACCAAGAGACCCAGTACTTC CASSERYQETQYF
TRBJ2-3 TRBV5-6 . . TGTGCCAGCAGCTTGATCCGGACCCAGGAAGGCACAGATACGCAGTATTTT CASSLIRTQEGTDTQYF
TRBJ1-1 TRBV24-1 . . TGTGCCACCAGTGATTTTCCCCTCGGACACCCGATATGCCTGAACACTGAAGCTTTCTTT CATSDFPLGHPICLNTEAFF